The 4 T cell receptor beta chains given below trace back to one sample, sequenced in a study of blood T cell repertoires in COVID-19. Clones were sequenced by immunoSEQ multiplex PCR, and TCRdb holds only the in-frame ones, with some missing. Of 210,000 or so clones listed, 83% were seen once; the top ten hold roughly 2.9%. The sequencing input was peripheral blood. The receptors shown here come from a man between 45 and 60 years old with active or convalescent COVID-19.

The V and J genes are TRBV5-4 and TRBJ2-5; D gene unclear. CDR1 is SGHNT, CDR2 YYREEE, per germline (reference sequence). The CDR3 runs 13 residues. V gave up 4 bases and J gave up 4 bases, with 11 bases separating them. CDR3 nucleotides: TGTGCCAGCAGCCAGGCGTTGGGAGAGACCCAGTACTTC. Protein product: CASSQALGETQYF.

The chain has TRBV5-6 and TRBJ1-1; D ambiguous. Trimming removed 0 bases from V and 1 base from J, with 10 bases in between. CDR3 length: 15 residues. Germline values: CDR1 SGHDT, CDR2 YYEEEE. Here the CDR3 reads CASSLGEYSNTEAFF. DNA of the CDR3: TGTGCCAGCAGCTTGGGCGAGTATTCGAACACTGAAGCTTTCTTT.

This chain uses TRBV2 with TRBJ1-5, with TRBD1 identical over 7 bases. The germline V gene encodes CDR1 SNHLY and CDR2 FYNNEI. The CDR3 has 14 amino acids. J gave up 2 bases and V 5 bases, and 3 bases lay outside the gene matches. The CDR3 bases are TGTGCCAGCAGTCCAGACAGGGGCAATCAGCCCCAGCATTTT. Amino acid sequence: CASSPDRGNQPQHF.

CDR3 region: CASSEEGSSYNSPLHF. CDR3 DNA: TGTGCCAGCAGCGAGGAGGGTAGCTCCTATAATTCACCCCTCCACTTT. The chain employs TRBV27 and TRBJ1-6, with no clear D. This CDR3 comprises 16 residues. Germline CDR1 and CDR2: MNHEY and SMNVEV (reference sequence). Trimming took 6 bases from V and 0 from J, leaving 12 bases between them.